A single sample is the source of the 10 T cell receptor beta chains below, sequenced in a study of cytomegalovirus exposure and HLA in healthy donors. PCR amplification relied on 60 Vbeta primers (plus 13 Jbeta primers). Sequenced by immunoSEQ multiplex PCR; TCRdb stores in-frame clones only, minus some. In the table there are approximately 160,000 clones, roughly 80% of which are singletons. Material: PBMCs. The receptors here all came from a woman between 45 and 60 years old in good health and CMV-seropositive.

V gene TRBV7-3 combines with J gene TRBJ2-3; D is uncertain. Germline-derived CDR1 and CDR2 are SGHTA and FQGTGA. The CDR3 consists of 13 residues. V was shortened by 3 bases and J by 3 bases, with 7 bases between the two germline ends. Written as DNA, the CDR3 is TGTGCCAGCAGCTTCAGGCCTACAGATACGCAGTATTTT. It codes for CASSFRPTDTQYF.

The genes are TRBV5-5 and TRBJ1-6; 7 nucleotides line up with TRBD1. Germline V gene sequence: CDR1 SGHKS, CDR2 YYEKEE (reference sequence). The CDR3 contains 15 residues. With 4 bases clipped from V and 10 bases from J, the junction kept 11 bases outside the gene matches. The chain's CDR3 is CASSPGTVGVSPLHF. CDR3 DNA sequence: TGTGCCAGCAGCCCCGGGACAGTGGGAGTCTCACCCCTCCACTTT.

V usage is TRBV27 and J usage is TRBJ1-6; D remains unclear. Germline CDR1 MNHEY, CDR2 SMNVEV (reference sequence). V lost 9 bases and J 11 bases, leaving 14 bases between the germline ends. CDR3 size: 12 residues. The CDR3 sequence is CASRTQVTPLHF. CDR3 bases: TGTGCCAGTCGAACCCAGGTCACACCCCTCCACTTT.

The chain combines TRBV4-1 with TRBJ2-7; 10 bases line up with TRBD1. Germline V gene sequence: CDR1 MGHRA, CDR2 YSYEKL. The CDR3 contains 16 residues. Germline trimming cut 6 bases from V and 1 base from J; bases unmatched to any gene: 9. For the CDR3, the DNA is TGCGCCAGCAGTATGAACGCGGGACAGGGGTCCTACGAGCAGTACTTC. The encoded protein is CASSMNAGQGSYEQYF.

This clone has only one observation. Here the CDR3 reads CASSASRTGQPQHF. The CDR3 DNA is TGTGCCAGCAGTGCCTCCAGAACAGGGCAGCCCCAGCATTTT. The J gene is TRBJ1-5, the V gene TRBV6-5; a possible D gene is TRBD1 (6 bases). V lost 5 bases, J lost 7 bases, and 15 bases lay in between. Germline CDR1 is MNHEY and CDR2 is SVGAGI. There are 14 residues in the CDR3.

This clone was recorded only once. The junction shows a germline mismatch at one end, possibly a read error. The gene calls are TRBV7-9 and TRBJ2-1, with D perhaps TRBD2 (5 bases). The CDR3 extends over 13 amino acids. Germline V CDR1 and CDR2: SEHNR, FQNEAQ (reference sequence). The CDR3 spells CSSSFTDSNEQFF. In nucleotides, the CDR3 is TGTTCCAGCAGCTTTACGGACTCCAATGAGCAGTTCTTC.

The V gene is TRBV5-1, the J gene TRBJ1-4, with TRBD1 matching 9 bases. Per germline, CDR1 SGHRS and CDR2 YFSETQ. This CDR3 spans 15 amino acids. The V and J ends lost 3 bases and 7 bases, in that order; junction bases with no gene match: 7. The CDR3 nucleotides read TGCGCCAGCAGCTGGGGACAGGGTCGTAGTGAAAAACTGTTTTTT. This gives the protein CASSWGQGRSEKLFF.

The genes are TRBV2 and TRBJ2-5; the match to TRBD2 covers 12 bases. The germline V gene encodes CDR1 SNHLY and CDR2 FYNNEI. This CDR3 has 16 residues. With V trimmed by 7 bases and J by 5 bases, 11 bases remained unmatched. In DNA form, the CDR3 reads TGTGCCAGCATTAGGCGGCTAGCGGGGGGGGTGGAGACCCAGTACTTC. It is translated as CASIRRLAGGVETQYF.

The rearrangement uses TRBV6-5 and TRBJ2-2; a weak D match, TRBD2 (5 bases). Germline values: CDR1 MNHEY, CDR2 SVGAGI. Trimming cost V 0 bases and J 6 bases, with 14 bases left between them. The CDR3 is 16 residues long. CDR3 nucleotide sequence: TGTGCCAGCAGTTACTCGCATTTCAGTAGCGCCGGGGAGCTGTTTTTT. Translated: CASSYSHFSSAGELFF.

This chain links TRBV7-3 with TRBJ2-5, with 7 bases that match TRBD1. Germline CDR1 reads SGHTA; CDR2 reads FQGTGA. J gave up 2 bases and V 5 bases, and 2 bases lay outside the gene matches. CDR3 length: 13 amino acids. The CDR3 DNA reads as TGTGCCAGCAGCCGGGGACAGCAAGAGACCCAGTACTTC. This gives the protein CASSRGQQETQYF.